This T cell receptor (beta chain) was captured in a study of tumor-infiltrating lymphocytes in primary liver carcinoma (dated by TCRdb to the late 2010s). The study in broad terms: Hepatocellular carcinoma (four) or combined HCC and intrahepatic cholangiocarcinoma (one) was present in the five patients, who were three men and two women aged 30 to 69 years. The tumors of the five patients were staged as T1-T3 N0M0, with maximum diameters ranging from roughly 4.2 to 11 cm. Samples yielded roughly 3.5 to 8 million productive TCRbeta reads; read depth did not differ significantly between tissue types. Across five regions of each liver tumor, along with adjacent normal tissue and blood, the study brought together TCRbeta repertoire sequencing, expression microarrays and whole-exome sequencing. A total of some 35 specimens from 5 patients went through TCRbeta repertoire sequencing, namely 25 tumor regions, 5 adjacent noncancerous liver tissues and 5 peripheral blood samples. To link TCRbeta repertoire diversity with the local molecular phenotype, the 25 tumor region samples were profiled using Agilent mRNA microarrays. Reproducibility between technical replicate repertoires was high, with correlation coefficients above 0.95 and mean shared-clone rates about 0.91. What the research found in general, with its limitations: With just a handful of patients in the study, the authors point out that the findings should be validated in a larger study. A significantly larger repertoire fraction was made up by the top 250 clones in tumors than in blood (p = 0.039). Only roughly 8-25% of top clones appeared in all five regions of a tumor, which suggests that tumor-infiltrating T cells are spatially heterogeneous. Since the samples were bulk and unsorted, there was no way to compare CD4+ and CD8+ T cell repertoires. Consistent with antigen-driven expansion, pairs of tumor regions showed higher repertoire overlap (mean about 35%) than either tumor-adjacent pairs (approximately 17%) or tumor-blood pairs (roughly 14%). Only the TCR beta chain was sequenced, which likely underestimates true repertoire diversity because unpaired alpha chains were not captured.

Details on this clonotype: The antigen it recognizes is unknown. A much more abundant neighbour one base away suggests this may be a read error.

The junction carries 14 bases between V and J, which are trimmed by 1 base and 4 bases respectively. The CDR3 runs 15 amino acids, cysteine and phenylalanine included. Only the CDR3 region is kept as DNA, spanning 45 bases read in frame from base 1. Per the germline V gene, SGHRS is the CDR1 and YFSETQ is the CDR2. Without any cell sorting, total RNA and DNA were co-extracted from approximately 22-30 mg of bulk tissue using the AllPrep DNA/RNA mini kit. Between November 2015 and early 2016, a few patients in China with histopathologically diagnosed primary liver carcinoma had surgical resection. Patients had chronic HBV infection and were treatment-naive at sampling. Five spatially separated regions were sampled from each tumor: the superior, inferior, left-lateral and right-lateral poles, plus the tumor centre. Histological examination found more than 75% viable tumor cells in every tumor sample. Pieces of fresh tumor and adjacent tissue were cut in half, with one half kept in RNAlater at -80 degrees C and the other half sent for histology.

A constant-region primer and ProtoScript II reverse transcriptase were used to reverse-transcribe TCRbeta-specific cDNA from roughly 0.55 ug total RNA. TCRbeta libraries were built with three nested multiplex PCR rounds, a slightly modified ARM-PCR procedure. The first two PCR rounds used multiplex TRBV1-TRBV30 forward primers with a Cbeta reverse primer, each for around 10 cycles. Sample barcodes and Illumina adapters were added in a final 25-cycle PCR with Deep VentR polymerase. Amplicons of 200-500 bp were gel-purified with a QIAquick gel extraction kit before sequencing. TCRbeta amplicons were sequenced on an Illumina HiSeq 2500 with 250-bp paired-end reads. Processing in the source paper ran as follows. To recover full CDR3 sequences, reads were quality-trimmed using Trimmomatic v0.33 and paired reads were then merged using FLASH v1.2.11. V, D and J germline segments were assigned to the rearranged TCRbeta sequences using MiGEC v1.2.1b. VDJtools v1.0.0 computed clonotype statistics and Shannon-Wiener diversity indices. To cut down on sampling bias, every analysis after diversity analysis relied on just the 250 most abundant clonotypes from each sample. Clones were called with MiXCR by TCRdb after fastp trimmed the public reads at Q25, and only in-frame beta chains were retained. Rows matching on CDR3 protein sequence are summarized as one entry with the most common DNA and genes. These V and J calls derive from TCRdb rather than the authors' analysis. Within this sample are 150,000 to 200,000 distinct CDR3 sequences, with 85% of them counted one time only. Jointly, the top ten make up around 18% of the sample.

This receptor was taken from a man aged 35-49 years with primary liver carcinoma and hepatitis B virus infection. The rearrangement joined TRBV5-1 to TRBJ2-5; the D gene cannot be resolved beyond TRBD1 or TRBD2, each matching 7 bases. Sequencing was done on a sample of tumor tissue from primary liver carcinoma. The CDR3 is CASSLLGRGGETQYF. The nucleotide sequence is TGCGCCAGCAGCTTGTTAGGCAGGGGGGGAGAGACCCAGTACTTC.